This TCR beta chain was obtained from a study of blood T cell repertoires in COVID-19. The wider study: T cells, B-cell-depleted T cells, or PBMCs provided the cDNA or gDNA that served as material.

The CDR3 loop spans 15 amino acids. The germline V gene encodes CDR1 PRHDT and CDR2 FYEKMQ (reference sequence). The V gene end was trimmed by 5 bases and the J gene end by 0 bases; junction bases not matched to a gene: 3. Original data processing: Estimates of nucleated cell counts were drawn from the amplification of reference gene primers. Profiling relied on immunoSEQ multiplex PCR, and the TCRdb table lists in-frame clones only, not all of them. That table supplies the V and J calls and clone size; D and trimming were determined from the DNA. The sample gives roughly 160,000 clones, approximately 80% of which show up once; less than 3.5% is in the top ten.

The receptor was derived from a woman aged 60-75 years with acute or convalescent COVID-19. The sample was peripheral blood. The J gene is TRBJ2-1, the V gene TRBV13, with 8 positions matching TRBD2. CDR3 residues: CASSPRGGSYNEQFF. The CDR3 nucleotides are TGTGCCAGCAGCCCACGGGGGGGCTCCTACAATGAGCAGTTCTTC.